This T cell receptor beta chain was recovered during a study of blood T cells in healthy people across ages. A J-beta primer mix and a sample-barcoded 5' primer were used in a second PCR of roughly 6 to 11 cycles. TCRdb processed the 5' RACE reads anew with MiXCR; each CDR3 protein has one entry. The table lists 700,000 to 850,000 distinct CDR3 sequences, around 34% of them singletons. Germline V gene data show CDR1 as ENHRY and CDR2 as SYGVKD. Trimming pared 2 bases from V and 0 bases from J, leaving 11 bases between. The CDR3 totals 17 residues. Russia was home to the donors, healthy Caucasian individuals aged about 6 to 90. Per sample, no less than 6 micrograms of total RNA were extracted.

This chain links TRBV10-3 with TRBJ2-6, with D perhaps TRBD1 or TRBD2 (5 bases each). This TCR came from a man between 18 and 29 years old in good health. Sequenced material: blood. The CDR3 coding sequence is TGTGCCATCAGTGAGGGGACGTCGACCTCTGGGGCCAACGTCCTGACTTTC. It is translated as CAISEGTSTSGANVLTF.